The entry below describes one T cell receptor beta chain. What it binds is unknown. From the reads, TCRdb called clonotypes with MiXCR, one entry per CDR3 protein. Of hundreds of thousands of distinct CDR3 sequences detected, about 42% appear once; the ten largest clones hold around two fifths. This sample is drawn from a study of T cell repertoires in cytomegalovirus infection. As for the study in general: An indication of both CMV infection and matching HLA type came from public TCR beta signatures.

Sequenced here: cultured PBMCs, sampled from culture after CMV antigen stimulation. The sequence was obtained from a human donor in good health (CMV status not recorded). Some clones in this sample may be carry-over from other donors' samples.

CDR3 amino acids: CASRWAVYGYTF. The DNA of the CDR3 is TGTGCCAGCCGCTGGGCAGTTTATGGCTACACCTTC. The V call is TRBV6-2 or TRBV6-3, the J call TRBJ1-2; the D is unclear. Germline V gene lookup returns CDR1 MNHEY and CDR2 SVGEGT. V was clipped by 8 bases and J by 5 bases, with 12 bases between them. The CDR3 runs 12 residues.